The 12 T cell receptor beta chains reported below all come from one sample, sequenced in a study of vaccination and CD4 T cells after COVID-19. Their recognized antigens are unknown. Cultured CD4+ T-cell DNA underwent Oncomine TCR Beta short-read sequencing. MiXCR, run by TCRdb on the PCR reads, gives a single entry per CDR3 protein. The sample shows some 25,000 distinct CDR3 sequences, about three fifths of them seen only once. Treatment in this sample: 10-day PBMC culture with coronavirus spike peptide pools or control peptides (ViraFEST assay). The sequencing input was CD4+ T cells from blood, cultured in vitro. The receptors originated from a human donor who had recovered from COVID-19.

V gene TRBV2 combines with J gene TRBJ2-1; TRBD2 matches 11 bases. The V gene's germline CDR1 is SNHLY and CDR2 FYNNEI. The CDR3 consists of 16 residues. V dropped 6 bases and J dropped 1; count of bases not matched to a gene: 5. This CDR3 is CASRVSGRGSYNEQFF. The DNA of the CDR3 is TGTGCCAGCAGAGTTAGCGGGAGGGGGTCCTACAATGAGCAGTTCTTC. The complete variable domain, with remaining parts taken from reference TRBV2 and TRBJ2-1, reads EPEVTQTPSHQVTQMGQEVILRCVPISNHLYFYWYRQILGQKVEFLVSFYNNEISEKSEIFDDQFSVERPDGSNFTLKIRSTKLEDSAMYFCASRVSGRGSYNEQFFGPGTRLTVL.

The CDR3 sequence: CASSRASRNNQPQHF. CDR3 coding DNA: TGTGCCAGCAGCCGTGCCTCCCGAAACAATCAGCCCCAGCATTTT. The rearrangement links TRBV7-8 to TRBJ1-5; D remains ambiguous. Trimming stripped 5 bases from V and 3 bases from J, with 14 bases between. This CDR3 has 15 amino acids. Looked up from germline, CDR1 is SGHVS and CDR2 is FQNEAQ. Looking up the rest from reference TRBV7-8 and TRBJ1-5 gives the full variable domain: GAGVSQSPRYKVAKRGQDVALRCDPISGHVSLFWYQQALGQGPEFLTYFQNEAQLDKSGLPSDRFFAERPEGSVSTLKIQRTQQEDSAVYLCASSRASRNNQPQHFGDGTRLSIL.

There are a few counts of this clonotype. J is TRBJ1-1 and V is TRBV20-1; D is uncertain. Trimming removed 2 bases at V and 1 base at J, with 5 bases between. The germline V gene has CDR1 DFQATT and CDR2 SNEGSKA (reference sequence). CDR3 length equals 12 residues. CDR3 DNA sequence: TGCAGTGCTAGACGGAAGAACACTGAAGCTTTCTTT. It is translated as CSARRKNTEAFF.

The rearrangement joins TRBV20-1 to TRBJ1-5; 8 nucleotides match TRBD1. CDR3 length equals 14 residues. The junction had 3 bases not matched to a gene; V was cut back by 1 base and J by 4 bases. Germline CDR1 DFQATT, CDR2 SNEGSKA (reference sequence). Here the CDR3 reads CSARARTGNQPQHF. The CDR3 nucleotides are TGCAGTGCTAGAGCCCGGACAGGGAATCAGCCCCAGCATTTT.

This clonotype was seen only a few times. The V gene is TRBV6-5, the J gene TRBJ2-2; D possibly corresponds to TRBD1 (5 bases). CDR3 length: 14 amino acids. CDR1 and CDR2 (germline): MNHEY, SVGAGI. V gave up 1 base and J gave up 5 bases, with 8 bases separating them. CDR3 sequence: CASSYFKGTGELFF. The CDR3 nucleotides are TGTGCCAGCAGTTACTTCAAGGGGACCGGGGAGCTGTTTTTT.

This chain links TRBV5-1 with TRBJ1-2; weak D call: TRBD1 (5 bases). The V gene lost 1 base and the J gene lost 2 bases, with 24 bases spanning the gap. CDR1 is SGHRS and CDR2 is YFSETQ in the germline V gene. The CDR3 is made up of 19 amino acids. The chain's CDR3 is CASSLHAFTDSAPNYGYTF. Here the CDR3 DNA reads TGCGCCAGCAGCTTGCACGCCTTTACCGACAGTGCCCCCAACTATGGCTACACCTTC.

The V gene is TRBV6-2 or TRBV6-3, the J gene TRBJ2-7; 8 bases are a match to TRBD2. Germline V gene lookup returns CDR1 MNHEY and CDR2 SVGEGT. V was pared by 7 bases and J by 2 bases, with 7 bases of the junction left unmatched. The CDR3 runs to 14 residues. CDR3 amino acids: CASKGSGTPYEQYF. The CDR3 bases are TGTGCCAGCAAGGGTAGCGGGACCCCCTACGAGCAGTACTTC.

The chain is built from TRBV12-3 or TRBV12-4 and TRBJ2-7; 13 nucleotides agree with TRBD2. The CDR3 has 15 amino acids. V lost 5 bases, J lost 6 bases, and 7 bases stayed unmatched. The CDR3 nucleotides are TGTGCCAGCAGTCCCGGACTAGCGGGAGTCTTCGAGCAGTACTTC. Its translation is CASSPGLAGVFEQYF.

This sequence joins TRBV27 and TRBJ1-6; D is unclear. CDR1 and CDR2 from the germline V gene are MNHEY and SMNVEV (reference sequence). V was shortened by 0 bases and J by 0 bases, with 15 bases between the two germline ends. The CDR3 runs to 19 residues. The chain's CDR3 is CASSLSPAGDSSYNSPLHF. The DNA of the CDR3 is TGTGCCAGCAGTTTATCGCCGGCAGGAGATAGCTCCTATAATTCACCCCTCCACTTT.

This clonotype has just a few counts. The CDR3 DNA follows: TGCAGTGGCGGTCAGGGGGCCCCAACTAACTATGGCTACACCTTC. Residues: CSGGQGAPTNYGYTF. The gene calls are TRBV20-1 and TRBJ1-2; 8 bases match TRBD1. The germline V gene encodes CDR1 DFQATT and CDR2 SNEGSKA (reference sequence). V lost 7 bases and J lost 0; bases outside the gene matches: 10. This CDR3 spans 15 amino acids.

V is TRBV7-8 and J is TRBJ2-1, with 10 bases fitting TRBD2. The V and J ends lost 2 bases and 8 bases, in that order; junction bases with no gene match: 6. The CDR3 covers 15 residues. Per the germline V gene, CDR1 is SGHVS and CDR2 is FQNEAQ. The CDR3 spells CASSLTAGGRDEQFF. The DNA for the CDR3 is TGTGCCAGCAGCTTAACAGCGGGAGGGCGCGATGAGCAGTTCTTC.

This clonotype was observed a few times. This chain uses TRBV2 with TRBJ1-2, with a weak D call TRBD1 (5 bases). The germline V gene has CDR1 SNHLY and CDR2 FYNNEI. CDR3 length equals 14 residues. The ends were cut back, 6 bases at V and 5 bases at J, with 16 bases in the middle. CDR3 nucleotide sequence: TGTGCCAGCAGGCCGCAACCGGGGCTTTATGGCTACACCTTC. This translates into CASRPQPGLYGYTF.